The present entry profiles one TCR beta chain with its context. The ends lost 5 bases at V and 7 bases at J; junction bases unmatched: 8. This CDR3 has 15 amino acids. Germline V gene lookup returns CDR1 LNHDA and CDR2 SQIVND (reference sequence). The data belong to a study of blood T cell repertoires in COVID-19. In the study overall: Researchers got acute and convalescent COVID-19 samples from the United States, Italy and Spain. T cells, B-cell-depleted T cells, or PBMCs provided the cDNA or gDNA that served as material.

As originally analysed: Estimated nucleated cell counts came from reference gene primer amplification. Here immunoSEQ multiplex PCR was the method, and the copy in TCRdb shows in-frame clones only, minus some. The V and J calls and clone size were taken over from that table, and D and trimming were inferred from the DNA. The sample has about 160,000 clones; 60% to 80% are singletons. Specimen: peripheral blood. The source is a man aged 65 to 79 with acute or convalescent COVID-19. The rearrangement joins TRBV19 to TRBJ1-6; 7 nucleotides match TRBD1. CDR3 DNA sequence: TGTGCCAGTAGTTCCCCGAGACAGGGAAATTCACCCCTCCACTTT. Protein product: CASSSPRQGNSPLHF.